A single sample gave rise to the 21 T cell receptor beta chains below, sequenced in a study of blood T cell repertoires in COVID-19. Method: immunoSEQ multiplex PCR; TCRdb's copy keeps in-frame clones and lacks some. The sample has around 170,000 clones; roughly 80% are singletons. The sequenced sample was peripheral blood. These receptors were obtained from a woman of 80 years or more with acute or convalescent COVID-19.

V and J are TRBV2 and TRBJ1-5, with D possibly matching TRBD1 (6 bases). Germline assignment: CDR1 SNHLY and CDR2 FYNNEI. The CDR3 extends over 12 amino acids. V shed 5 bases and J shed 9 bases, with 11 bases lying between them. Here the CDR3 reads CASSRNRVPQHF. The CDR3 nucleotides are TGTGCCAGCAGTAGAAACAGGGTGCCCCAGCATTTT.

V and J are TRBV7-9 and TRBJ1-2; 8 positions match TRBD1. Germline CDR1 and CDR2: SEHNR and FQNEAQ (reference sequence). Losses at the gene ends were 5 bases for V and 8 bases for J; bases not matched to a gene: 19. The CDR3 covers 17 residues. CDR3 region: CASSVSGTGLSGGGYTF. CDR3 bases: TGTGCCAGCAGCGTGTCCGGGACAGGCCTTTCGGGGGGAGGCTACACCTTC.

The DNA for the CDR3 is TGTGCCAGTAGTATAGACACCGGGAGGCGGTCGGAAAAACTGTTTTTT. This sequence encodes CASSIDTGRRSEKLFF. V is TRBV19 and J is TRBJ1-4; unclear D gene. Deletions cut 0 bases from V and 8 bases from J, with 16 bases between. The germline V gene has CDR1 LNHDA and CDR2 SQIVND (reference sequence). The CDR3 extends over 16 amino acids.

The gene calls are TRBV30 and TRBJ2-5; the match to TRBD1 covers 8 bases. Trimming cost V 4 bases and J 3 bases; bases outside gene matches: 4. The CDR3 loop spans 13 amino acids. Germline V CDR1 and CDR2: GTSNPN, SVGIG (reference sequence). The CDR3 is CAWTTGGEETQYF. The CDR3 nucleotides are TGTGCCTGGACTACAGGGGGAGAAGAGACCCAGTACTTC.

This chain links TRBV5-1 with TRBJ2-5; tentatively, D is TRBD2 (6 bases). The CDR3 runs to 15 residues. Germline CDR1 reads SGHRS; CDR2 reads YFSETQ. V lost 0 bases and J lost 5, with 14 bases in between. Here the CDR3 DNA reads TGCGCCAGCAGCTTGGTTGGCGGGGTTTGGGAGACCCAGTACTTC. Its translation is CASSLVGGVWETQYF.

This clone was recorded once. The same CDR3 can be traced to other DNA sequences in this sample. V usage is TRBV7-3 and J usage is TRBJ2-5; 16 bases are shared with TRBD2. The CDR3 spans 15 residues. Losses at the gene ends were 5 bases for V and 5 bases for J; bases not matched to a gene: 2. Germline CDR1 is SGHTA and CDR2 is FQGTGA. The CDR3 region has the DNA TGTGCCAGCAGCCTGGGACTAGCGGGAGGGGAGACCCAGTACTTC. Protein: CASSLGLAGGETQYF.

The chain combines TRBV11-2 with TRBJ2-3; D is uncertain. Trimming removed 1 base from V and 4 bases from J, with 6 bases in between. The CDR3 consists of 13 residues. Germline loops: CDR1 SGHAT, CDR2 FQNNGV. The DNA of the CDR3 is TGTGCCAGCAGCTTAGCTCTAGCAGATACGCAGTATTTT. The encoded protein is CASSLALADTQYF.

The chain is built from TRBV5-1 and TRBJ1-1; maybe TRBD1 (5 bases). Germline V CDR1 and CDR2: SGHRS, YFSETQ. The germline V and J ends were trimmed by 4 bases and 3 bases, with 13 bases remaining between them. This CDR3 region has 14 residues. The CDR3 region is CASSKARGDTEAFF. The DNA of the CDR3 is TGCGCCAGCAGCAAAGCACGGGGGGACACTGAAGCTTTCTTT.

The J gene is TRBJ1-4, the V gene TRBV2; D is possibly TRBD1 (5 bases). Germline V gives CDR1 SNHLY, CDR2 FYNNEI. The CDR3 spans 17 residues. V gave up 6 bases and J gave up 0 bases, with 17 bases separating them. As DNA, the CDR3 is TGTGCCAGCAGGGAAAGGGGCGGATTTGCAACTAATGAAAAACTGTTTTTT. It translates to CASRERGGFATNEKLFF.

This clone has only a few counts. The chain is built from TRBV30 and TRBJ1-6; perhaps TRBD1 as D (5 bases). Germline CDR1 is GTSNPN and CDR2 is SVGIG (reference sequence). The CDR3 loop spans 15 amino acids. V lost 0 bases to trimming and J lost 11 bases, with 17 bases between them. The CDR3 DNA reads as TGTGCCTGGAGTGTAAGGGGCCAGGGTAGGGCACCCCTCCACTTT. Protein product: CAWSVRGQGRAPLHF. The full variable domain, in which reference TRBV30 and TRBJ1-6 provide the parts outside the CDR3, is SQTIHQWPATLVQPVGSPLSLECTVEGTSNPNLYWYRQAAGRGLQLLFYSVGIGQISSEVPQNLSASRPQDRQFILSSKKLLLSDSGFYLCAWSVRGQGRAPLHFGNGTRLTVT.

The V and J genes are TRBV30 and TRBJ1-2; 9 positions agree with TRBD1. V lost 1 base and J lost 8; bases outside the gene matches: 8. The germline V gene has CDR1 GTSNPN and CDR2 SVGIG (reference sequence). The length of the CDR3 is 14 residues. The CDR3 bases are TGTGCCTGGAGTGCGGGACAGGGTTCGTTGGGCTACACCTTC. The encoded protein is CAWSAGQGSLGYTF. The whole variable domain, filled in from reference TRBV30 and TRBJ1-2, reads SQTIHQWPATLVQPVGSPLSLECTVEGTSNPNLYWYRQAAGRGLQLLFYSVGIGQISSEVPQNLSASRPQDRQFILSSKKLLLSDSGFYLCAWSAGQGSLGYTFGSGTRLTVV.

Only a few counts were recorded for this clone. This chain uses TRBV5-1 with TRBJ1-4; TRBD1 aligns across 7 bases. After removal of 4 bases from V and 8 bases from J, the junction contained 8 bases not matched to a gene. Germline CDR1 SGHRS, CDR2 YFSETQ. The CDR3 totals 14 residues. This CDR3 reads CASSPDRRGEKLFF. CDR3 nucleotide sequence: TGCGCCAGCAGCCCGGACAGGAGGGGGGAAAAACTGTTTTTT.

The V gene is TRBV19, the J gene TRBJ1-5, with D possibly TRBD1 on 5 matching bases. The CDR3 is 19 amino acids. The ends were cut back, 2 bases at V and 3 bases at J, with 23 bases in the middle. Germline assignment: CDR1 LNHDA and CDR2 SQIVND (reference sequence). The CDR3 sequence: CASSIPGAGRVGYNQPQHF. Written as DNA, the CDR3 is TGTGCCAGTAGTATACCGGGAGCGGGCAGGGTTGGTTACAATCAGCCCCAGCATTTT.

This clone was recorded once. The genes are TRBV7-9 and TRBJ1-4; D is undetermined. Trimming removed 4 bases from V and 0 bases from J, with 9 bases in between. Per germline, CDR1 SEHNR and CDR2 FQNEAQ (reference sequence). CDR3 length: 15 amino acids. The CDR3 DNA is TGTGCCAGCAGCTCAGGCGATTCAACTAATGAAAAACTGTTTTTT. As protein: CASSSGDSTNEKLFF.

The chain combines TRBV4-1 with TRBJ2-1; no reliable D call. Trimming pared 2 bases from V and 5 bases from J, leaving 4 bases between. The CDR3 runs 12 residues. In germline, CDR1 is MGHRA, CDR2 YSYEKL. The CDR3 protein is CASSQYDNEQFF. CDR3 nucleotide sequence: TGCGCCAGCAGCCAATATGACAATGAGCAGTTCTTC.

The genes are TRBV28 and TRBJ1-2, with D maybe TRBD1 (6 bases). With 3 bases removed from V and 6 bases from J, the gap between germline ends came to 20 bases. The germline CDR1 and CDR2 sequences are MDHEN and SYDVKM. The CDR3 spans 16 residues. The CDR3 sequence: CASSFPGAPSPNGYTF. CDR3 DNA sequence: TGTGCCAGCAGTTTCCCAGGGGCTCCCAGCCCCAATGGCTACACCTTC.

This chain connects TRBV20-1 to TRBJ1-1; the D is unclear. The V end was cut by 3 bases, the J end by 3 bases, with 11 bases between. Germline V gives CDR1 DFQATT, CDR2 SNEGSKA (reference sequence). The CDR3 length is 13 residues. CDR3 residues: CSASGQRDTEAFF. CDR3 bases: TGCAGTGCTAGTGGGCAGCGGGACACTGAAGCTTTCTTT.

V and J are TRBV18 and TRBJ1-3; D gene unclear. Trimming pared 2 bases from V and 2 bases from J, leaving 25 bases between. CDR1 is KGHSH, CDR2 LQKENI, per germline. The CDR3 sequence is 20 residues long. The CDR3 reads CASSPISLRTSEGAGNTIYF. CDR3 in DNA: TGTGCCAGCTCACCAATATCCCTCCGGACGTCCGAGGGCGCTGGAAACACCATATATTTT. Full variable domain (outside the CDR3, taken from reference TRBV18 and TRBJ1-3): NAGVMQNPRHLVRRRGQEARLRCSPMKGHSHVYWYRQLPEEGLKFMVYLQKENIIDESGMPKERFSAEFPKEGPSILRIQQVVRGDSAAYFCASSPISLRTSEGAGNTIYFGEGSWLTVV.

The chain uses TRBV7-2 and TRBJ1-3; 7 bases fit TRBD1. The V and J ends lost 2 bases and 4 bases, in that order; junction bases with no gene match: 2. The CDR3 length is 14 residues. Germline V gene data show CDR1 as SGHTA and CDR2 as FQGNSA. The CDR3 spells CASSLRTGGNTIYF. The CDR3 nucleotides read TGTGCCAGCAGCTTAAGGACAGGAGGAAACACCATATATTTT.

The CDR3 DNA is TGTGCCAGCAGTGTGCGAGGGTTGCAGCCCCAGCATTTT. It codes for CASSVRGLQPQHF. The rearrangement links TRBV12-3 or TRBV12-4 to TRBJ1-5, with D unclear. V gave up 5 bases and J gave up 7 bases, with 12 bases separating them. The CDR3 is 13 amino acids.

The chain has TRBV4-1 and TRBJ2-1; TRBD2 agrees at 12 bases. Trimming at V came to 2 bases and at J to 6 bases, leaving 5 bases not matched to a gene. The V gene's germline CDR1 is MGHRA and CDR2 YSYEKL. The CDR3 is 16 amino acids. As DNA, the CDR3 is TGCGCCAGCAGCCAAACTAGCGGGAGGATTTTCAATGAGCAGTTCTTC. This sequence encodes CASSQTSGRIFNEQFF.